Below, 31 T cell receptor beta chains from the same sample are listed, as sequenced in a study of T cells expressing NK-cell markers. Reprocessing the 5' RACE reads, TCRdb reports a single entry for every CDR3 protein and omits DNA. The listing records about 160,000 distinct CDR3 sequences. The sequenced sample consisted of blood T cells: a sorted CD56 or NKG2C T cell subset, CD4+ or CD8+ T cells, or bulk PBMC T cells (not recorded which). The receptors were gathered from a man aged 18 to 69 in good health.

The chain combines TRBV7-8 with TRBJ2-1; TCRdb picks TRBD1, but there is no DNA to check that call. This CDR3 region has 14 residues. In germline, CDR1 is SGHVS, CDR2 FQNEAQ. This CDR3 is CASSLGGILNEQFF. Supplemented by reference TRBV7-8 and TRBJ2-1, the full variable domain reads GAGVSQSPRYKVAKRGQDVALRCDPISGHVSLFWYQQALGQGPEFLTYFQNEAQLDKSGLPSDRFFAERPEGSVSTLKIQRTQQEDSAVYLCASSLGGILNEQFFGPGTRLTVL.

This rearrangement joins TRBV7-2 to TRBJ2-1; TCRdb's D call of TRBD1 is untestable without DNA. The length of the CDR3 is 15 residues. The V gene's germline CDR1 is SGHTA and CDR2 FQGNSA. The CDR3 sequence: CASSFSLTGHVEQFF.

CDR3 sequence: CATSHPGTPSYNEQFF. The J gene is TRBJ2-1, the V gene TRBV24-1; TCRdb lists TRBD1, though no DNA is available to test this call. Germline CDR1 reads KGHDR; CDR2 reads SFDVKD. This CDR3 comprises 16 residues.

The chain links TRBV27 to TRBJ2-7; TCRdb returns TRBD2, unconfirmable since there is no DNA. The CDR3 contains 14 residues. CDR1 is MNHEY, CDR2 SMNVEV, per germline (reference sequence). CDR3 in amino acids: CASSGSGGVREQYF.

The chain employs TRBV5-1 and TRBJ2-3. CDR1 is SGHRS, CDR2 YFSETQ, per germline. The CDR3 consists of 15 residues. The CDR3 is CASSLSQNLVDTQYF.

This chain uses TRBV10-2 with TRBJ2-4; TCRdb reports TRBD1, a call that lacks DNA to check it against. Germline V gene lookup returns CDR1 WSHSY and CDR2 SAAADI. The CDR3 totals 12 residues. Here the CDR3 reads CASSDALNIQYF.

The V call is TRBV29-1, the J call TRBJ2-2; without DNA, the TCRdb call of TRBD1 cannot be checked. From germline, CDR1 is SQVTM and CDR2 ANQGSEA. This CDR3 comprises 14 residues. This CDR3 reads CSVKRQGNTGELFF.

The chain combines TRBV4-1 with TRBJ2-1; without DNA, the TCRdb call of TRBD2 cannot be checked. This CDR3 is built from 15 residues. Germline assignment: CDR1 MGHRA and CDR2 YSYEKL. This CDR3 reads CASSQGPSLGNEQFF.

The J gene is TRBJ2-1, the V gene TRBV7-9; absent DNA, TCRdb's TRBD1 call cannot be checked. The CDR3 spans 16 residues. CDR1 and CDR2 (germline): SEHNR, FQNEAQ (reference sequence). CDR3 loop: CASSSPRKGRYNEQFF.

The V and J genes are TRBV5-5 and TRBJ2-1; absent DNA, TCRdb's TRBD1 call cannot be checked. The CDR3 extends over 15 amino acids. CDR1 SGHKS and CDR2 YYEKEE come from the germline V gene (reference sequence). This chain's CDR3 is CASSTQGGDYNEQFF.

The chain has TRBV20-1 and TRBJ2-3; TCRdb's D call, TRBD1, is unchecked because there is no DNA. The germline V gene encodes CDR1 DFQATT and CDR2 SNEGSKA (reference sequence). CDR3 length: 14 residues. The CDR3 reads CSASDRGLADTQYF.

The rearrangement joins TRBV27 to TRBJ2-6; as DNA is missing, the TRBD1 call by TCRdb cannot be tested. Per germline, CDR1 MNHEY and CDR2 SMNVEV (reference sequence). The CDR3 sequence is 16 residues long. The CDR3 sequence is CASSSGGPSGANVLTF.

The chain recombines TRBV5-5 with TRBJ1-5. Germline V gene data show CDR1 as SGHKS and CDR2 as YYEKEE (reference sequence). The length of the CDR3 is 15 residues. The CDR3: CASREGLYSNQPQHF.

The chain joins TRBV7-9 to TRBJ2-5; TCRdb calls TRBD1, which cannot be checked without DNA. CDR1 SEHNR and CDR2 FQNEAQ come from the germline V gene (reference sequence). The CDR3 is 16 residues long. This CDR3 reads CASSLIRDRGLETQYF.

The CDR3 reads CASSLAPAGDGHEQYF. This sequence joins TRBV5-1 and TRBJ2-7; the TRBD2 assignment by TCRdb is unverifiable without DNA. The length of the CDR3 is 16 residues. Germline CDR1 and CDR2: SGHRS and YFSETQ.

The V gene is TRBV29-1, the J gene TRBJ2-3; with no DNA, the TCRdb D assignment of TRBD1 cannot be verified. Germline V gene sequence: CDR1 SQVTM, CDR2 ANQGSEA. The CDR3 runs 15 residues. The CDR3 spells CSVDDRGGSTDTQYF.

V is TRBV29-1 and J is TRBJ1-2. The CDR3 has 13 residues. Per germline, CDR1 SQVTM and CDR2 ANQGSEA. The CDR3 sequence is CSVESLIDYGYTF.

The chain is built from TRBV6-2 or TRBV6-3 and TRBJ2-3; TCRdb selects TRBD1, and the lack of DNA leaves this call unchecked. Germline-derived CDR1 and CDR2 are MNHEY and SVGEGT. This CDR3 contains 15 residues. The CDR3: CASSYTRAGTDTQYF.

The gene calls are TRBV3-1 and TRBJ1-5; the TCRdb D gene call, TRBD1, has no DNA to confirm it. CDR3 length equals 13 residues. Germline values: CDR1 LGHDT, CDR2 YNNKEL (reference sequence). The CDR3 loop reads CASSQSRAQPQHF.

This sequence joins TRBV28 and TRBJ2-1; TCRdb selects TRBD1, and the lack of DNA leaves this call unchecked. The length of the CDR3 is 17 residues. Germline V gene data show CDR1 as MDHEN and CDR2 as SYDVKM. The CDR3 spells CASSSPSRGASYNEQFF.

The chain uses TRBV20-1 and TRBJ2-5; TCRdb's D call of TRBD2 is untestable without DNA. Per the germline V gene, CDR1 is DFQATT and CDR2 is SNEGSKA (reference sequence). This CDR3 is 15 amino acids long. The CDR3 protein is CSARDLERQQETQYF.

The chain employs TRBV7-6 and TRBJ2-7; the TCRdb call, TRBD1, lacks DNA for checking. CDR3 size: 13 residues. Germline values: CDR1 SGHVS, CDR2 FNYEAQ. CDR3 residues: CASSRQGIDEQYF.

The gene calls are TRBV12-3 or TRBV12-4 and TRBJ1-5; the D call of TRBD1 rests on TCRdb alone, since no DNA is present to check it. The CDR3 has 17 residues. This chain's CDR3 is CASSQPGGTVSNQPQHF.

The chain recombines TRBV29-1 with TRBJ2-5. The CDR3 covers 13 residues. The germline CDR1 and CDR2 sequences are SQVTM and ANQGSEA. Here the CDR3 reads CSVDFGFGETQYF. Drawing the rest from reference TRBV29-1 and TRBJ2-5, the complete variable domain is SAVISQKPSRDICQRGTSLTIQCQVDSQVTMMFWYRQQPGQSLTLIATANQGSEATYESGFVIDKFPISRPNLTFSTLTVSNMSPEDSSIYLCSVDFGFGETQYFGPGTRLLVL.

This sequence joins TRBV28 and TRBJ1-4. Germline lookup yields CDR1 MDHEN and CDR2 SYDVKM. The CDR3 is made up of 14 amino acids. The CDR3 loop is CASSFGGYNEKLFF.

The rearrangement links TRBV12-3 or TRBV12-4 to TRBJ2-7; TCRdb returns TRBD1, unconfirmable since there is no DNA. The CDR3 spans 14 residues. The CDR3 region is CASSFWGLSYEQYF.

The chain is built from TRBV30 and TRBJ2-7. The CDR3 contains 14 residues. Germline CDR1 is GTSNPN and CDR2 is SVGIG (reference sequence). The CDR3 loop is CAWSNGGASYEQYF.

The gene calls are TRBV5-8 and TRBJ2-1; the TCRdb call, TRBD1, lacks DNA for checking. Germline V CDR1 and CDR2: SGHTS, YDEGEE. The CDR3 runs 15 residues. CDR3 loop: CASSTGISSYNEQFF. The full variable domain, in which reference TRBV5-8 and TRBJ2-1 provide the parts outside the CDR3, is EAGVTQSPTHLIKTRGQQATLRCSPISGHTSVYWYQQALGLGLQFLLWYDEGEERNRGNFPPRFSGRQFPNYSSELNVNALELEDSALYLCASSTGISSYNEQFFGPGTRLTVL.

V usage is TRBV12-3 or TRBV12-4 and J usage is TRBJ2-1; with no DNA, the TCRdb D assignment of TRBD1 cannot be verified. CDR3 length equals 15 residues. The CDR3 region is CASSLEDRDYNEQFF.

The J gene is TRBJ1-3, the V gene TRBV6-1. Germline V gives CDR1 MNHNS, CDR2 SASEGT. The CDR3 is 16 amino acids. The CDR3 sequence is CASSEAIGDSGNTIYF.

The J gene is TRBJ2-7, the V gene TRBV9; TCRdb reports TRBD1, a call that lacks DNA to check it against. There are 15 residues in the CDR3. Germline CDR1 reads SGDLS; CDR2 reads YYNGEE. The CDR3: CASSVGTGVFYEQYF.